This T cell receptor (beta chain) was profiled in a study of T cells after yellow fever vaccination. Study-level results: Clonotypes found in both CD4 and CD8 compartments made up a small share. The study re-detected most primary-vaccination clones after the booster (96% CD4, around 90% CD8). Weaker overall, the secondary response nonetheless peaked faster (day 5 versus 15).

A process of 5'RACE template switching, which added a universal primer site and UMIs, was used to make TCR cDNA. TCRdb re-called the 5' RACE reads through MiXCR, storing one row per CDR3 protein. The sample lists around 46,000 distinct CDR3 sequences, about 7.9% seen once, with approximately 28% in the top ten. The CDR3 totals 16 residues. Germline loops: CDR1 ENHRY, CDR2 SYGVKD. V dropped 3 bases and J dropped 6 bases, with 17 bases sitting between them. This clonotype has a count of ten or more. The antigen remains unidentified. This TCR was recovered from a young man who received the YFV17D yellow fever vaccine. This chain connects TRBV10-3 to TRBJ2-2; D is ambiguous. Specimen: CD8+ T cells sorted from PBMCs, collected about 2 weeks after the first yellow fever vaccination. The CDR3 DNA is TGTGCCATCAGTGAACCCTCATACTCGGTTCCCGGGGAGCTGTTTTTT. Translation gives CAISEPSYSVPGELFF.